Listed below are T cell receptor beta chains from one sample, sequenced in a study of T-cell memory formation after mild COVID-19. One entry per CDR3 protein results from TCRdb running MiXCR on the 5' RACE reads. The sample has 560,000 or so distinct CDR3 sequences; 17% are singletons. The sample consisted of PBMCs or a T cell subset sorted from them (not recorded which). The receptors were sampled from an adult woman who had mild COVID-19 (a few samples of this study predate the infection). Cell type and time point are not known. Both conserved end residues are part of each CDR3. Fields, in order: CDR3 DNA, CDR3 protein, J gene, D gene, clone size, V gene. The D gene is left open where the match is weak. Rows give clone size only sometimes, using once, few, many, or a class for an expanded clone.

CDR3 DNA: TGTGCCACAGTACCCGGGGGCCCTAGCTCCTACAATGAGCAGTTCTTC
CDR3 protein: CATVPGGPSSYNEQFF
J gene: TRBJ2-1
D gene: -
clone size: few
V gene: TRBV24-1

CDR3 DNA: TGCAGTGCTAGAGAGGACGGGCGAAGGTACACTGAAGCTTTCTTT
CDR3 protein: CSAREDGRRYTEAFF
J gene: TRBJ1-1
D gene: -
clone size: -
V gene: TRBV20-1

CDR3 DNA: TGTGCCAGCAGTTCCCGACAGGGAAGAGGAGAAAAACTGTTTTTT
CDR3 protein: CASSSRQGRGEKLFF
J gene: TRBJ1-4
D gene: TRBD1
clone size: few
V gene: TRBV6-5

CDR3 DNA: TGTGCCAGCAGTTTAGCGGACGGCCGCGGAGATACGCAGTATTTT
CDR3 protein: CASSLADGRGDTQYF
J gene: TRBJ2-3
D gene: -
clone size: -
V gene: TRBV12-3/TRBV12-4

CDR3 DNA: TGTGCCAGTAGTATAGATAGCGGGCGACAAGAGACCCAGTACTTC
CDR3 protein: CASSIDSGRQETQYF
J gene: TRBJ2-5
D gene: TRBD2
clone size: few
V gene: TRBV19

CDR3 DNA: TGTGCCAGCACCTCGGGGGGAAGGGGTCAGCCCCAGCATTTT
CDR3 protein: CASTSGGRGQPQHF
J gene: TRBJ1-5
D gene: -
clone size: few
V gene: TRBV6-6

CDR3 DNA: TGCAGTGCTAGTCCCTCTGGCGGCAACTACAATGAGCAGTTCTTC
CDR3 protein: CSASPSGGNYNEQFF
J gene: TRBJ2-1
D gene: -
clone size: -
V gene: TRBV20-1

CDR3 DNA: TGTGCCACCAGTGGAGGGGAATACGGCTACACCTTC
CDR3 protein: CATSGGEYGYTF
J gene: TRBJ1-2
D gene: -
clone size: -
V gene: TRBV24-1

CDR3 DNA: TGCGCCAGCCAAGACGATACAGGCTATAATTCACCCCTCCACTTT
CDR3 protein: CASQDDTGYNSPLHF
J gene: TRBJ1-6
D gene: -
clone size: few
V gene: TRBV5-1

CDR3 DNA: TGTGCCAGCAGCGGACGTAGCACCTCCCCAGATACGCAGTATTTT
CDR3 protein: CASSGRSTSPDTQYF
J gene: TRBJ2-3
D gene: -
clone size: -
V gene: TRBV6-2/TRBV6-3

CDR3 DNA: TGTGCTAGTGTCTCCGGGACAGGGACCACCGGGGAGCTGTTTTTT
CDR3 protein: CASVSGTGTTGELFF
J gene: TRBJ2-2
D gene: TRBD1
clone size: -
V gene: TRBV12-5

CDR3 DNA: TGTGCCAGCAGCTTAGGGGGGGGCGGGAGGACCTACTCCAGCTCCTACAATGAGCAGTTCTTC
CDR3 protein: CASSLGGGGRTYSSSYNEQFF
J gene: TRBJ2-1
D gene: TRBD2
clone size: many
V gene: TRBV7-2

CDR3 DNA: TGTGCCAGCAGTAACGCCGGGACGGCTTACGAGCAGTACTTC
CDR3 protein: CASSNAGTAYEQYF
J gene: TRBJ2-7
D gene: -
clone size: -
V gene: TRBV25-1

CDR3 DNA: TGCGCCAGCAGCCATACATCCCCCCGCAGTGACTACAATGAGCAGTTCTTC
CDR3 protein: CASSHTSPRSDYNEQFF
J gene: TRBJ2-1
D gene: -
clone size: few
V gene: TRBV4-3

CDR3 DNA: TGTGCCAGCACCTCTTGGCCGAAACCGGGACAGGGGCTCGATGAGCAGTTCTTC
CDR3 protein: CASTSWPKPGQGLDEQFF
J gene: TRBJ2-1
D gene: TRBD1
clone size: many
V gene: TRBV5-6

CDR3 DNA: TGTGCCAGTAGTATAGGTGGCGAGACCCAGTACTTC
CDR3 protein: CASSIGGETQYF
J gene: TRBJ2-5
D gene: -
clone size: -
V gene: TRBV19

CDR3 DNA: TGTGCCAGCAGCTTACTGGAGACGGGACATGAGCAGTTCTTC
CDR3 protein: CASSLLETGHEQFF
J gene: TRBJ2-1
D gene: -
clone size: -
V gene: TRBV7-3

CDR3 DNA: TGTGCCAGCAGCGGGACTAGCGGTTTGGGGAGGTCCTACAATGAGCAGTTCTTC
CDR3 protein: CASSGTSGLGRSYNEQFF
J gene: TRBJ2-1
D gene: TRBD2
clone size: -
V gene: TRBV5-4

CDR3 DNA: TGTGCCAGTAGTACTAGCGGGGGACGTTTCGAGCAGTACTTC
CDR3 protein: CASSTSGGRFEQYF
J gene: TRBJ2-7
D gene: TRBD2
clone size: -
V gene: TRBV19

CDR3 DNA: TGTGCCAGCAGCCCCTGGACAGGCACTGAAGCTTTCTTT
CDR3 protein: CASSPWTGTEAFF
J gene: TRBJ1-1
D gene: TRBD1
clone size: few
V gene: TRBV7-9